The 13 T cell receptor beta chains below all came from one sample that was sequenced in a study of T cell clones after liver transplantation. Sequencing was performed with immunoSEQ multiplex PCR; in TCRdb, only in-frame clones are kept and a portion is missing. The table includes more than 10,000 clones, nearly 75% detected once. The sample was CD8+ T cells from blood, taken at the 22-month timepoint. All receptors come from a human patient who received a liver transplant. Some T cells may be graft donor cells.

In nucleotides, the CDR3 is TGTGCCAGCAGCTTAGAGGGACTAGCGGGAAATTACAATGAGCAGTTCTTC. Encoded protein: CASSLEGLAGNYNEQFF. The gene calls are TRBV7-9 and TRBJ2-1, with TRBD2 matching over 13 bases. J was trimmed by 4 bases and V by 1 base; bases with no gene match: 4. CDR1 and CDR2 from the germline V gene are SEHNR and FQNEAQ (reference sequence). This CDR3 has 17 amino acids.

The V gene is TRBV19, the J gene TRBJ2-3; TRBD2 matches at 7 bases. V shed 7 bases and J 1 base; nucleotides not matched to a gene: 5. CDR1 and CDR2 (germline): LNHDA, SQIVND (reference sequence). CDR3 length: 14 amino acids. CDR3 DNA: TGTGCCAGTAAAGGGAGGGGCGGCACAGATACGCAGTATTTT. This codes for CASKGRGGTDTQYF.

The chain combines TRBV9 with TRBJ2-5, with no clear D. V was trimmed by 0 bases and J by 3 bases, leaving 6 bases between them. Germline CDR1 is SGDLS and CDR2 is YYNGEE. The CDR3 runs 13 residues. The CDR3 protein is CASSVETEETQYF. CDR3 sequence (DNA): TGTGCCAGCAGCGTAGAAACAGAAGAGACCCAGTACTTC.

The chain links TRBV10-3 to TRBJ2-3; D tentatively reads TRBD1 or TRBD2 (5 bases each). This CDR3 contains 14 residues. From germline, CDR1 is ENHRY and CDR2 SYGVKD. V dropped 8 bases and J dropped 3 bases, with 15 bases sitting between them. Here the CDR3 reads CAILGTGRTDTQYF. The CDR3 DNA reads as TGTGCCATCTTGGGGACGGGAAGGACAGATACGCAGTATTTT.

CDR3 nucleotides: TGCGCCAGCAGCTTGGACAGGGAAATGAACACTGAAGCTTTCTTT. This gives the protein CASSLDREMNTEAFF. The chain couples TRBV5-1 to TRBJ1-1; possible D gene TRBD1, 6 bases. The CDR3 sequence is 15 residues long. Looked up from germline, CDR1 is SGHRS and CDR2 is YFSETQ. Trimming left V 0 bases short and J 0 bases short, with 9 bases between.

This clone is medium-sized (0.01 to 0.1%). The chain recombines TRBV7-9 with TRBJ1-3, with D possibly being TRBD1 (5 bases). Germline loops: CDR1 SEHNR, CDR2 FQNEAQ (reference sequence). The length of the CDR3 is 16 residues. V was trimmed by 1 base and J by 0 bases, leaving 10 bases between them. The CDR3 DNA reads TGTGCCAGCAGCTTAGTGGGGGGAAACTCTGGAAACACCATATATTTT. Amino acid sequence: CASSLVGGNSGNTIYF.

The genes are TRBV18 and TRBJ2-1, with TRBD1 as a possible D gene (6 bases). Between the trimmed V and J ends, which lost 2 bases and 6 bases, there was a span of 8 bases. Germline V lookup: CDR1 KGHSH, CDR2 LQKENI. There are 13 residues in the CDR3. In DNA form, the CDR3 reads TGTGCCAGCTCACCAATGGGGGCCAATGAGCAGTTCTTC. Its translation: CASSPMGANEQFF.

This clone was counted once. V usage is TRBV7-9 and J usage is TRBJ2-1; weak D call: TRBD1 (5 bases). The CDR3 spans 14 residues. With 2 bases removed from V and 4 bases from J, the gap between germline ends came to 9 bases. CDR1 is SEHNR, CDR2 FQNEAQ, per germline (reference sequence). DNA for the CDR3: TGTGCCAGCAGCTTACCAGGGTTTTACAATGAGCAGTTCTTC. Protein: CASSLPGFYNEQFF.

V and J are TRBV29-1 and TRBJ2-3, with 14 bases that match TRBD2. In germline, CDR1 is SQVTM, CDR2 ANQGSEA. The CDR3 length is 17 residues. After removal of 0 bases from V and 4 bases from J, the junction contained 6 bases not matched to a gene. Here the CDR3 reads CSVEEVTSGGAADTQYF. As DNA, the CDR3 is TGCAGCGTTGAAGAAGTGACTAGCGGGGGGGCGGCAGATACGCAGTATTTT.

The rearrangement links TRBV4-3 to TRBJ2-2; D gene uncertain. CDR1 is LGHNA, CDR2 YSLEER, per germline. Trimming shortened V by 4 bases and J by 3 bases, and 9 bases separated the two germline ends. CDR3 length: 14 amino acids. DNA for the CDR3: TGCGCCAGCAGCCCCGCGGTGGACACCGGGGAGCTGTTTTTT. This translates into CASSPAVDTGELFF.

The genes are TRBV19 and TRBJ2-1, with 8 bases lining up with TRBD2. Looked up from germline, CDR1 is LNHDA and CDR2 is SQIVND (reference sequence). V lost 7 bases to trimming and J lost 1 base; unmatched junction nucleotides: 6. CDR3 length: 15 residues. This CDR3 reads CASKETSGSYNEQFF. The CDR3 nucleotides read TGTGCCAGTAAAGAAACTAGCGGATCCTACAATGAGCAGTTCTTC.

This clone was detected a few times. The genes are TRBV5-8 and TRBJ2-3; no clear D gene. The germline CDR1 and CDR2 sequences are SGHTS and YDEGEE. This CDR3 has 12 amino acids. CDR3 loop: CTVEVEGNTQYF. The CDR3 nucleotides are TGTACCGTTGAGGTTGAAGGGAATACGCAGTATTTT.

CDR3 in amino acids: CASSVEGGEYNEQFF. CDR3 in DNA: TGTGCCAGCAGCGTAGAAGGGGGGGAATACAATGAGCAGTTCTTC. The V gene is TRBV9, the J gene TRBJ2-1; weak D call: TRBD2 (7 bases). V was trimmed by 0 bases and J by 4 bases, leaving 11 bases between them. Germline loops: CDR1 SGDLS, CDR2 YYNGEE. This CDR3 is 15 amino acids long.